The 28 T cell receptor beta chains given below trace back to one sample, sequenced in a study of blood T cell repertoires in COVID-19. Profiled with immunoSEQ multiplex PCR; TCRdb holds only in-frame clones, not every one. The table includes over 85,000 clones, around 84% detected once. The sequencing input was peripheral blood. The receptors originated from a man older than 75 with acute or convalescent COVID-19.

This clone turned up a few times. The V and J genes are TRBV14 and TRBJ2-2; D is unresolved. This CDR3 contains 16 residues. Germline lookup yields CDR1 SGHDN and CDR2 FVKESK. Trimming took off 4 bases at V and 0 bases at J, with 12 bases between the two ends. The CDR3 bases are TGTGCCAGCAGCCCCCTCGCGGCCCCGAACACCGGGGAGCTGTTTTTT. This translates into CASSPLAAPNTGELFF.

This clone has a single count. The chain carries TRBV5-4 and TRBJ2-5; D is undetermined. This CDR3 comprises 13 residues. In germline, CDR1 is SGHNT, CDR2 YYREEE (reference sequence). V was clipped by 4 bases and J by 4 bases, with 11 bases between them. CDR3 DNA sequence: TGTGCCAGCAGCCTGAGCGAAAGAGAGACCCAGTACTTC. It translates to CASSLSERETQYF.

In this sample, this clone turned up a few times. This chain links TRBV30 with TRBJ1-1; tentatively, D is TRBD1 (6 bases). The germline V gene has CDR1 GTSNPN and CDR2 SVGIG (reference sequence). The CDR3 has 12 residues. Trimming took 1 base from V and 8 from J, leaving 11 bases between them. CDR3: CAWSATGTEAFF. The CDR3 DNA reads as TGTGCCTGGAGTGCGACCGGGACAGAAGCTTTCTTT.

J is TRBJ1-3 and V is TRBV19; no clear D. V shed 4 bases and J shed 0 bases, with 10 bases lying between them. The CDR3 extends over 15 amino acids. Germline V lookup: CDR1 LNHDA, CDR2 SQIVND (reference sequence). The CDR3 sequence is CASSREATSGNTIYF. The CDR3, as DNA: TGTGCCAGTAGTAGAGAGGCAACCTCTGGAAACACCATATATTTT.

CDR3 protein: CASSRGPAGGTGELFF. CDR3 DNA: TGTGCCAGCAGCAGGGGGCCAGCGGGAGGGACGGGGGAGCTGTTTTTT. This chain links TRBV5-4 with TRBJ2-2; 10 nucleotides match TRBD2. Germline CDR1 reads SGHNT; CDR2 reads YYREEE (reference sequence). V was pared by 4 bases and J by 8 bases, with 11 bases of the junction left unmatched. There are 16 residues in the CDR3.

CDR3 region: CASSLALGLAGGNEQFF. In DNA form, the CDR3 reads TGTGCCAGCAGCTTGGCGCTCGGACTAGCGGGAGGCAATGAGCAGTTCTTC. The V gene is TRBV5-8, the J gene TRBJ2-1; 14 bases agree with TRBD2. The CDR3 is 17 amino acids. With 0 bases clipped from V and 6 bases from J, the junction kept 5 bases outside the gene matches. In germline, CDR1 is SGHTS, CDR2 YDEGEE.

The chain recombines TRBV6-6 with TRBJ2-1, with D perhaps TRBD2 (6 bases). CDR1 and CDR2 from the germline V gene are MNHNY and SVGAGI (reference sequence). The V end lost 6 bases, the J end lost 6 bases, and 18 bases lay between the germline ends. The CDR3 has 15 amino acids. CDR3 sequence: CASRYGASELNEQFF. In nucleotides, the CDR3 is TGTGCCAGCAGATACGGGGCTAGCGAGCTCAATGAGCAGTTCTTC.

The chain employs TRBV19 and TRBJ1-2; the D is unclear. CDR1 and CDR2 (germline): LNHDA, SQIVND (reference sequence). The CDR3 sequence is 13 residues long. Trimming cost V 7 bases and J 0 bases, with 9 bases left between them. CDR3 loop: CASNPSPNYGYTF. The CDR3 bases are TGTGCCAGTAACCCGAGTCCTAACTATGGCTACACCTTC.

The gene calls are TRBV7-2 and TRBJ2-2; 9 positions agree with TRBD1. The V and J ends lost 1 base and 6 bases, in that order; junction bases with no gene match: 9. The V gene's germline CDR1 is SGHTA and CDR2 FQGNSA. The CDR3 covers 17 residues. CDR3 bases: TGTGCCAGCAGCTTAGTGTCGTACAGGGGGCGCGCCGGGGAGCTGTTTTTT. This codes for CASSLVSYRGRAGELFF.

Only one count was recorded for this clone. The V and J genes are TRBV7-9 and TRBJ2-2; D is undetermined. CDR3 length equals 17 residues. Trimming removed 1 base at V and 1 base at J, with 13 bases between. Germline V lookup: CDR1 SEHNR, CDR2 FQNEAQ (reference sequence). Written as DNA, the CDR3 is TGTGCCAGCAGCTTAGGAGTGTGGTCAGGGAACACCGGGGAGCTGTTTTTT. This codes for CASSLGVWSGNTGELFF.

This sequence joins TRBV2 and TRBJ1-5, with 8 bases lining up with TRBD1. The CDR3 consists of 15 residues. CDR1 SNHLY and CDR2 FYNNEI come from the germline V gene. The V gene end was trimmed by 2 bases and the J gene end by 6 bases; junction bases not matched to a gene: 6. CDR3 sequence: CASSETGQGVQPQHF. The CDR3 bases are TGTGCCAGCAGTGAAACAGGACAGGGCGTTCAGCCCCAGCATTTT.

The chain is built from TRBV5-6 and TRBJ2-1; TRBD2 matches 10 bases. Germline V gene sequence: CDR1 SGHDT, CDR2 YYEEEE. J lost 7 bases, V lost 0 bases, and 4 bases had no gene match. The CDR3 spans 15 residues. This chain's CDR3 is CASSLVLAGDNEQFF. CDR3 sequence (DNA): TGTGCCAGCAGCTTGGTGCTAGCGGGAGATAATGAGCAGTTCTTC.

For the CDR3, the DNA is TGCGCCAGCAGCAGACAGGGAGCAGATACGCAGTATTTT. It translates to CASSRQGADTQYF. This sequence joins TRBV10-1 and TRBJ2-3, with 7 bases that match TRBD1. This CDR3 has 13 amino acids. The germline V gene has CDR1 WNHNN and CDR2 SYGVQD (reference sequence). Losses at the gene ends were 6 bases for V and 4 bases for J; bases not matched to a gene: 4.

The chain carries TRBV21-1 and TRBJ1-1; the table's D call, TRBD1, was not checked against the DNA. TRBV21-1 constitutes a pseudogene. The CDR3 has 12 residues. The CDR3 reads CASSNPTEKVFF. CDR3 nucleotide sequence: TGTGCCAGCAGCAATCCGACAGAAAAGGTTTTCTTT.

V gene TRBV19 combines with J gene TRBJ1-2; no definite D call. Germline V gene lookup returns CDR1 LNHDA and CDR2 SQIVND (reference sequence). Deletions cut 2 bases from V and 6 bases from J, with 16 bases between. The length of the CDR3 is 15 residues. In DNA form, the CDR3 reads TGTGCCAGTAGTATAAGGGCTGAAGGAGGCGATGGCTACACCTTC. It translates to CASSIRAEGGDGYTF. The full variable domain, completed using reference TRBV19 and TRBJ1-2, is DGGITQSPKYLFRKEGQNVTLSCEQNLNHDAMYWYRQDPGQGLRLIYYSQIVNDFQKGDIAEGYSVSREKKESFPLTVTSAQKNPTAFYLCASSIRAEGGDGYTFGSGTRLTVV.

The chain uses TRBV28 and TRBJ2-7, with D perhaps matching TRBD2 (5 bases). Per the germline V gene, CDR1 is MDHEN and CDR2 is SYDVKM. The CDR3 is made up of 15 amino acids. V was clipped by 5 bases and J by 3 bases, with 17 bases between them. CDR3: CASSPGVIAGYEQYF. As DNA, the CDR3 is TGTGCCAGCAGTCCCGGGGTTATTGCTGGCTACGAGCAGTACTTC.

This clone came up a few times. The chain carries TRBV5-5 and TRBJ2-7; D unresolved. The CDR3 spans 14 residues. Germline V gives CDR1 SGHKS, CDR2 YYEKEE (reference sequence). Trimming stripped 1 base from V and 0 bases from J, with 8 bases between. CDR3 residues: CASSLSSGSYEQYF. The CDR3 nucleotides read TGTGCCAGCAGCTTGTCGAGTGGCTCCTACGAGCAGTACTTC.

This sequence joins TRBV5-6 and TRBJ2-3; tentative D call: TRBD1 (6 bases). V was shortened by 1 base and J by 6 bases, with 12 bases between the two germline ends. The CDR3 sequence is 14 residues long. Germline V lookup: CDR1 SGHDT, CDR2 YYEEEE. DNA of the CDR3: TGTGCCAGCAGCTTGACAGGGTCAACCGATACGCAGTATTTT. This gives the protein CASSLTGSTDTQYF. Full variable domain (rest looked up from reference TRBV5-6 and TRBJ2-3): DAGVTQSPTHLIKTRGQQVTLRCSPKSGHDTVSWYQQALGQGPQFIFQYYEEEERQRGNFPDRFSGHQFPNYSSELNVNALLLGDSALYLCASSLTGSTDTQYFGPGTRLTVL.

V and J are TRBV2 and TRBJ2-1, with 7 bases lining up with TRBD1. This CDR3 spans 13 amino acids. The germline gives CDR1 SNHLY, CDR2 FYNNEI. Germline trimming cut 6 bases from V and 5 bases from J; bases unmatched to any gene: 4. Here the CDR3 DNA reads TGTGCCAGCAGCGACAGGGAACACAATGAGCAGTTCTTC. It codes for CASSDREHNEQFF. Drawing the rest from reference TRBV2 and TRBJ2-1, the complete variable domain is EPEVTQTPSHQVTQMGQEVILRCVPISNHLYFYWYRQILGQKVEFLVSFYNNEISEKSEIFDDQFSVERPDGSNFTLKIRSTKLEDSAMYFCASSDREHNEQFFGPGTRLTVL.

The rearrangement joins TRBV12-3 or TRBV12-4 to TRBJ1-2; D not certain. There are 13 residues in the CDR3. V was cut by 9 bases and J by 0 bases, with 11 bases left in between. The DNA of the CDR3 is TGTGCCAGGATTTTGTTAGCTAACTATGGCTACACCTTC. Amino acids: CARILLANYGYTF.

The rearrangement links TRBV30 to TRBJ2-7; 12 bases are a match to TRBD2. The CDR3 spans 14 residues. V lost 6 bases, J lost 5 bases, and 8 bases stayed unmatched. The germline gives CDR1 GTSNPN, CDR2 SVGIG (reference sequence). CDR3 sequence reads: CACTRLAGVNEQYF. The CDR3, as DNA: TGTGCCTGTACTAGACTAGCGGGAGTGAACGAGCAGTACTTC. The variable domain in full, with the rest retrieved from reference TRBV30 and TRBJ2-7, is SQTIHQWPATLVQPVGSPLSLECTVEGTSNPNLYWYRQAAGRGLQLLFYSVGIGQISSEVPQNLSASRPQDRQFILSSKKLLLSDSGFYLCACTRLAGVNEQYFGPGTRLTVT.

This chain connects TRBV18 to TRBJ1-1; D might be TRBD1 (5 bases). Trimming left V 0 bases short and J 8 bases short, with 16 bases between. Germline values: CDR1 KGHSH, CDR2 LQKENI. The length of the CDR3 is 15 residues. The CDR3 here is CASSPPDTRGGEAFF. CDR3 coding DNA: TGTGCCAGCTCACCACCCGACACGAGGGGAGGGGAAGCTTTCTTT.

The chain joins TRBV29-1 to TRBJ2-7; a possible D gene is TRBD2 (5 bases). The CDR3 spans 13 residues. Trimming took 3 bases from V and 0 from J, leaving 9 bases between them. The germline gives CDR1 SQVTM, CDR2 ANQGSEA. The CDR3 sequence is CSVDLGSSYEQYF. CDR3 DNA sequence: TGCAGCGTTGATTTGGGGAGCTCCTACGAGCAGTACTTC.

Comment on this clone: Its ends do not fully match the called genes, so a read error is possible. This chain links TRBV7-7 with TRBJ1-4; D is perhaps TRBD1 (6 bases). Germline V gene sequence: CDR1 SSHAT, CDR2 FNYEAQ (reference sequence). The CDR3 extends over 15 amino acids. The CDR3 loop reads CASSLGGGPNEKLFF. CDR3 coding DNA: TGTGCTAGCAGCTTAGGCGGGGGGCCTAATGAAAAACTGTTTTTT.

As DNA, the CDR3 is TGTGCCAGCTCCCTACTAGCGGGATTATCCTACAATGAGCAGTTCTTC. Its protein product is CASSLLAGLSYNEQFF. The chain uses TRBV18 and TRBJ2-1; 10 nucleotides line up with TRBD2. Germline CDR1 is KGHSH and CDR2 is LQKENI. With 6 bases clipped from V and 1 base from J, the junction kept 6 bases outside the gene matches. This CDR3 has 16 amino acids.

The rearrangement links TRBV3-1 (or the pseudogene TRBV3-2) to TRBJ2-3, with 7 bases identical to TRBD2. The CDR3 extends over 15 amino acids. V gave up 4 bases and J gave up 5 bases; unmatched junction bases: 9. From germline, CDR1 is LGHDT and CDR2 YNNKEL (reference sequence). CDR3 amino acids: CASSLWRERGDTQYF. In nucleotides, the CDR3 is TGTGCCAGCAGCCTCTGGCGGGAGAGGGGAGATACGCAGTATTTT.

The rearrangement links TRBV28 to TRBJ2-3; D remains unclear. Germline CDR1 and CDR2: MDHEN and SYDVKM. The ends were cut back, 6 bases at V and 0 bases at J, with 13 bases in the middle. This CDR3 comprises 15 residues. The CDR3 region is CASSPWAISTDTQYF. Here the CDR3 DNA reads TGTGCCAGCAGCCCTTGGGCAATTAGCACAGATACGCAGTATTTT.

V gene TRBV28 combines with J gene TRBJ2-3; TRBD2 matches at 8 bases. Germline trimming cut 5 bases from V and 0 bases from J; bases unmatched to any gene: 4. The CDR3 consists of 15 residues. Germline V gives CDR1 MDHEN, CDR2 SYDVKM. CDR3 in amino acids: CASSRAGASTDTQYF. DNA for the CDR3: TGTGCCAGCAGTCGAGCGGGGGCCAGCACAGATACGCAGTATTTT. Using reference TRBV28 and TRBJ2-3 for the parts outside the CDR3, the full variable domain is DVKVTQSSRYLVKRTGEKVFLECVQDMDHENMFWYRQDPGLGLRLIYFSYDVKMKEKGDIPEGYSVSREKKERFSLILESASTNQTSMYLCASSRAGASTDTQYFGPGTRLTVL.